This TCR beta chain was sequenced during a study of radiotherapy plus CTLA-4 blockade in lung cancer. Study-level information: Of the patients, over 15% showed objective responses and roughly 31% attained disease control.

TCRdb's copy holds only in-frame clones and misses some; the assay was immunoSEQ multiplex PCR. Altogether approximately 65,000 clones are present, about 80% being singletons, with the ten largest covering under 5%. The V end lost 9 bases, the J end lost 2 bases, and 17 bases lay between the germline ends. Germline V CDR1 and CDR2: PRHDT, FYEKMQ (reference sequence). The CDR3 length is 14 residues. General study results and limits: Response, reportedly, was best predicted by interferon-beta along with early blood T cell clone dynamics. Expansion in blood of tumor-derived TCR clones was seen after radiotherapy plus ipilimumab.

CTLA-4 blockade using ipilimumab, together with focal radiation, was received by patients with chemo-refractory metastatic non-small-cell lung cancer. This clone occurred once. Its antigen is undetermined. The TCR was taken from a human donor with non-small cell lung cancer who had a complete response to radiotherapy plus ipilimumab. The chain joins TRBV13 to TRBJ2-7; D possibly uses TRBD1 or TRBD2 (5 bases each). This sample comprised peripheral blood, obtained from a patient treated with radiotherapy plus ipilimumab. This CDR3 reads CASVERGRPYEQYV. The CDR3 coding sequence is TGTGCCAGTGTAGAGAGGGGCCGGCCCTACGAGCAGTACGTC.